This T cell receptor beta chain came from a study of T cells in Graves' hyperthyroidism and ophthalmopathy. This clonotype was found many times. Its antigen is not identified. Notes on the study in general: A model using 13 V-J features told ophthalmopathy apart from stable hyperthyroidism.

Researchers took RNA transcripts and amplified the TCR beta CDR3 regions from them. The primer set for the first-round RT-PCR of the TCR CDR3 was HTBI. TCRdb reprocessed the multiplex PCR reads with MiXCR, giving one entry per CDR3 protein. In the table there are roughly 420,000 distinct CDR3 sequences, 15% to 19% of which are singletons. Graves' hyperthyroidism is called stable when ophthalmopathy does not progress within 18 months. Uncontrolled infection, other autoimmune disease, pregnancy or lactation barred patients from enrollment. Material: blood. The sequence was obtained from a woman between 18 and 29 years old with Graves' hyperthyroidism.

CDR3 residues: CASSFAPGLGYGYTF. The CDR3 nucleotides are TGTGCCAGCAGTTTCGCCCCAGGGCTTGGGTATGGCTACACCTTC. The V gene is TRBV12-3 or TRBV12-4, the J gene TRBJ1-2; maybe TRBD1 (5 bases). CDR3 length: 15 residues. The V end was cut by 3 bases, the J end by 5 bases, with 16 bases between.